This T cell receptor (beta chain) was observed in a study of T cell repertoires in cytomegalovirus infection. Background on the study: CMV epitopes, recently identified HLA-C-restricted and well-studied HLA-B-restricted, were used.

The sample holds a few counts of this clonotype. Its specificity is not known. Study-wide results and caveats: It was HLA-C-restricted CMV-specific TCR beta clonotypes that dominated the response ex vivo. Summed public TCR beta family frequency identified CMV carriers bearing the relevant HLA.

TCRdb re-called the reads through MiXCR, storing one row per CDR3 protein. The sample yields 680,000 or so distinct CDR3 sequences, about 30% seen once. The receptor was isolated from a human donor in good health (CMV status not recorded). Some clones in this sample may be carry-over from other donors' samples. The material sequenced was cultured PBMCs, taken from culture after CMV antigen stimulation.

The CDR3 region has the DNA TGTGCCAGTAGTCGGACAGCCCGCCAAGAGACCCAGTACTTC. Protein: CASSRTARQETQYF. The chain uses TRBV19 and TRBJ2-5; the D gene is possibly TRBD1 (6 bases). V lost 5 bases to trimming and J lost 1 base, with 11 bases between them. The CDR3 is made up of 14 amino acids. Germline V gene lookup returns CDR1 LNHDA and CDR2 SQIVND (reference sequence).